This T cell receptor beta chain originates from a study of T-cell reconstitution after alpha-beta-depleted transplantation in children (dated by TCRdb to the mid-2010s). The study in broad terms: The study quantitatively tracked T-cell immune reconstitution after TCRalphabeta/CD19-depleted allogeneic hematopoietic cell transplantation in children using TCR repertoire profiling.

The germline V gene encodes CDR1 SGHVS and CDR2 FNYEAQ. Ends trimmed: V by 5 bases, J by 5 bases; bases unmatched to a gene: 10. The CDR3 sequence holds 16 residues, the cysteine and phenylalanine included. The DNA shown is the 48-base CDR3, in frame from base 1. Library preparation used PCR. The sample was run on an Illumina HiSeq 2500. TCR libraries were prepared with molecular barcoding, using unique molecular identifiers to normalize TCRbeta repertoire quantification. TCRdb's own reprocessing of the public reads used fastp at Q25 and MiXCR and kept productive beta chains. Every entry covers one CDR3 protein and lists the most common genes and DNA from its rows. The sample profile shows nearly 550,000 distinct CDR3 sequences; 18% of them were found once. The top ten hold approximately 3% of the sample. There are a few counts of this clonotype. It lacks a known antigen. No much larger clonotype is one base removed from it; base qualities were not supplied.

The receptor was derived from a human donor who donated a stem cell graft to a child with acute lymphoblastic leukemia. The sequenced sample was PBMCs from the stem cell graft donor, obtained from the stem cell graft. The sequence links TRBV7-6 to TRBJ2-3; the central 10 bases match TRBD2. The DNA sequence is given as TGTGCCAGCAGCCCAGGACTAGCGGCCGTTTTAGATACGCAGTATTTT. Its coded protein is CASSPGLAAVLDTQYF. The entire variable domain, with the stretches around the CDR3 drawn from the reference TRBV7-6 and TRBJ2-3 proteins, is GAGVSQSPRYKVTKRGQDVALRCDPISGHVSLYWYRQALGQGPEFLTYFNYEAQQDKSGLPNDRFSAERPEGSISTLTIQRTEQRDSAMYRCASSPGLAAVLDTQYFGPGTRLTVL.